Listed here are 14 T cell receptor beta chains from one sample, sequenced in a study of technical replicates of blood from several donors (dated by TCRdb to between 2016 and 2019). Library creation used the immunoSEQ multiplex PCR assay. The clones in this table, taken by TCRdb from immuneACCESS, are in-frame only. Not every clone is retained; where verified, under half of the shortfall comes from an unresolved V gene, and the cause of the rest is unknown. The sample table contains tens of thousands of clones; only one count was recorded for 95% to 98% of them. In total, the top ten clones hold 0.3% to 0.35% of the sample. Sequenced sample: T cells isolated from PBMCs. These receptor sequences come from a human donor in good health.

V and J are TRBV30 and TRBJ2-3; TRBD1 might be the D (6 bases). The CDR3 runs 13 residues. Germline V gives CDR1 GTSNPN, CDR2 SVGIG (reference sequence). V dropped 6 bases and J dropped 2 bases, with 12 bases sitting between them. CDR3: CACNRDYTDTQYF. The DNA for the CDR3 is TGTGCCTGCAACAGGGATTACACAGATACGCAGTATTTT.

The CDR3 DNA sequence: TGTGCCAGCAGTGAAGCTTCGGGGCAGGGGGCAAAGACCCAGTACTTC. Residues: CASSEASGQGAKTQYF. The J gene is TRBJ2-5, the V gene TRBV6-1; TRBD1 aligns across 8 bases. This CDR3 contains 16 residues. The V segment lost 0 bases and the J segment 6 bases; nucleotides outside the gene matches: 9. From germline, CDR1 is MNHNS and CDR2 SASEGT.

V usage is TRBV9 and J usage is TRBJ2-5; D is perhaps TRBD2 (6 bases). Trimming stripped 3 bases from V and 3 bases from J, with 18 bases between. CDR3 size: 16 residues. CDR1 is SGDLS, CDR2 YYNGEE, per germline. The CDR3 is CASSGGTPGEEETQYF. CDR3 nucleotide sequence: TGTGCCAGCAGCGGCGGAACACCGGGGGAAGAAGAGACCCAGTACTTC.

This clone was seen repeatedly, ten times or more. This chain joins TRBV10-3 and TRBJ2-5; D is uncertain. Looked up from germline, CDR1 is ENHRY and CDR2 is SYGVKD. This CDR3 has 13 residues. V lost 2 bases, J lost 5 bases, and 9 bases lay in between. Here the CDR3 reads CAISEATAETQYF. CDR3 sequence (DNA): TGTGCCATCAGTGAGGCTACCGCGGAGACCCAGTACTTC.

CDR3 sequence: CASSPPTGQDYGYTF. The CDR3 DNA follows: TGTGCCAGCAGTCCCCCGACAGGGCAGGACTATGGCTACACCTTC. The chain joins TRBV28 to TRBJ1-2, with 7 bases aligning to TRBD1. CDR1 MDHEN and CDR2 SYDVKM come from the germline V gene. The J segment lost 3 bases and the V segment lost 5 bases, leaving 9 bases of the junction unmatched. The CDR3 runs to 15 residues.

This clone was seen a single time. V is TRBV19 and J is TRBJ2-2; 11 nucleotides line up with TRBD2. The CDR3 covers 18 residues. The junction had 8 bases not matched to a gene; V was cut back by 2 bases and J by 3 bases. The V gene's germline CDR1 is LNHDA and CDR2 SQIVND (reference sequence). The CDR3 coding sequence is TGTGCCAGTAGTATATTGGTAGCGGGAGGGGAGGACACCGGGGAGCTGTTTTTT. It translates to CASSILVAGGEDTGELFF. Full variable domain (missing parts from reference TRBV19 and TRBJ2-2): DGGITQSPKYLFRKEGQNVTLSCEQNLNHDAMYWYRQDPGQGLRLIYYSQIVNDFQKGDIAEGYSVSREKKESFPLTVTSAQKNPTAFYLCASSILVAGGEDTGELFFGEGSRLTVL.

CDR3 DNA sequence: TGTGCCAGCAGCAGCGACAGTTATAGCAATCAGCCCCAGCATTTT. Its translation is CASSSDSYSNQPQHF. V gene TRBV6-5 combines with J gene TRBJ1-5; weak D call: TRBD1 (5 bases). The V gene's germline CDR1 is MNHEY and CDR2 SVGAGI. CDR3 length equals 15 residues. V lost 6 bases and J 0 bases, leaving 12 bases between the germline ends.

This clone was seen a single time. The V gene is TRBV5-6, the J gene TRBJ2-7; 10 nucleotides agree with TRBD1. Per germline, CDR1 SGHDT and CDR2 YYEEEE. With 5 bases clipped from V and 5 bases from J, the junction kept 7 bases outside the gene matches. This CDR3 is built from 14 residues. For the CDR3, the DNA is TGTGCCAGCAGGAGGACAGGGGGAAAAGACGAGCAGTACTTC. Protein sequence: CASRRTGGKDEQYF. Complete variable domain (other parts from reference TRBV5-6 and TRBJ2-7): DAGVTQSPTHLIKTRGQQVTLRCSPKSGHDTVSWYQQALGQGPQFIFQYYEEEERQRGNFPDRFSGHQFPNYSSELNVNALLLGDSALYLCASRRTGGKDEQYFGPGTRLTVT.

The genes are TRBV29-1 and TRBJ2-1, with a possible D match to TRBD2 (5 bases). The V gene lost 1 base and the J gene lost 0 bases, with 10 bases spanning the gap. Per germline, CDR1 SQVTM and CDR2 ANQGSEA. The CDR3 is 15 residues long. Here the CDR3 DNA reads TGCAGCGTTGAAGCTGGGAGACACTCCTACAATGAGCAGTTCTTC. The encoded protein is CSVEAGRHSYNEQFF.

The count of this clone is one. This chain joins TRBV9 and TRBJ1-3; no definite D call. This CDR3 has 14 amino acids. The V and J ends lost 0 bases and 2 bases respectively, with 6 bases between them. Germline assignment: CDR1 SGDLS and CDR2 YYNGEE. This chain's CDR3 is CASSVGSTGNTIYF. In DNA form, the CDR3 reads TGTGCCAGCAGCGTAGGTAGCACTGGAAACACCATATATTTT. The entire variable domain, with the rest obtained from reference TRBV9 and TRBJ1-3, is as follows: DSGVTQTPKHLITATGQRVTLRCSPRSGDLSVYWYQQSLDQGLQFLIQYYNGEERAKGNILERFSAQQFPDLHSELNLSSLELGDSALYFCASSVGSTGNTIYFGEGSWLTVV.

V gene TRBV10-1 combines with J gene TRBJ2-5, with TRBD1 identical over 8 bases. With V trimmed by 6 bases and J by 3 bases, 6 bases remained unmatched. The CDR3 runs to 14 residues. CDR1 and CDR2 from the germline V gene are WNHNN and SYGVQD (reference sequence). DNA of the CDR3: TGCGCCAGCAGGAGGGACAGGCCTGAAGAGACCCAGTACTTC. Its protein is CASRRDRPEETQYF.

V usage is TRBV30 and J usage is TRBJ2-7; 16 positions agree with TRBD2. This CDR3 is built from 16 residues. V was clipped by 4 bases and J by 5 bases; unmatched bases: 8. CDR1 is GTSNPN and CDR2 is SVGIG in the germline V gene (reference sequence). The CDR3 reads CAWNPGLAGGLDEQYF. The CDR3 coding sequence is TGTGCCTGGAATCCGGGACTAGCGGGAGGGTTAGACGAGCAGTACTTC.

J is TRBJ2-1 and V is TRBV2, with 9 positions matching TRBD1. Germline lookup yields CDR1 SNHLY and CDR2 FYNNEI. Trimming took 4 bases from V and 7 from J; bases not matched to a gene: 8. The CDR3 loop spans 15 amino acids. CDR3 coding DNA: TGTGCCAGCAGTGGATTACAGGGGGCGAGGAATGAGCAGTTCTTC. Translation gives CASSGLQGARNEQFF.

This chain joins TRBV5-4 and TRBJ1-1; 8 bases are shared with TRBD1. V lost 0 bases and J lost 3; bases outside the gene matches: 4. In germline, CDR1 is SGHNT, CDR2 YYREEE (reference sequence). This CDR3 contains 15 residues. Here the CDR3 reads CASSLGGQVDTEAFF. CDR3 nucleotides: TGTGCCAGCAGCTTGGGGGGACAGGTAGACACTGAAGCTTTCTTT.